The table lists the clone carrying this T cell receptor beta chain with many counts. The V end was cut by 5 bases, the J end by 4 bases, with 7 bases between. The CDR3 extends over 12 amino acids. CDR1 MNHEY and CDR2 SMNVEV come from the germline V gene (reference sequence). These data are taken from a study of Ad26.COV2.S vaccination and SARS-CoV-2 variants. Study-wide context: Participant was drawn from the COV1001 Ad26.COV2.S trial arm. Donor got 5x10^10 or 1x10^11 viral particles of Ad26.COV2.S.

The treatment denotes: approximately 18 received Ad26.COV2.S at low or high dose, single or two shots; about 5 received placebo; per-sample allocation not given. Day 63 after the first vaccine or placebo injection was the time point for sampling. As its vector, the vaccine had Ad26, which expressed Wuhan-strain SARS-CoV-2 spike. The protocol was immunoSEQ multiplex PCR, while the TCRdb copy is restricted to in-frame clones and leaves out a portion. The profile covers hundreds of thousands of clones, with over 75% appearing a single time and about 3.6% taken by the ten largest. V is TRBV27 and J is TRBJ2-3; D call uncertain. The TCR originated in a person between 18 and 60 years old who received the Ad26.COV2.S COVID-19 vaccine or a placebo. Source: peripheral blood, taken in a trial of Ad26.COV2.S vaccine versus placebo. The CDR3 coding sequence is TGTGCCAGCAGTAGGGATTCAGATACGCAGTATTTT. This encodes CASSRDSDTQYF.